This TCR beta chain was sequenced during a study of CXCR3-negative and CXCR3-positive naive CD8 T cells. Germline CDR1 reads SEHNR; CDR2 reads FQNEAQ (reference sequence). The CDR3 spans 14 residues. Overall study findings and caveats: Comparison of naive CXCR3-negative and CXCR3-positive cells revealed similar TRBV-TRBJ usage, while memory cells differed. CD5 surface expression was similar among naive subsets, and TCR strength was estimated by inference from TRB CDR3 properties. Cryopreserved cells partially lost CXCR3 expression, and fresh PBMCs were used in most assays. In CXCR3-positive naive cells, the TRB CDR3s were more hydrophobic than in CXCR3-negative naive cells.

The authors made the TRB cDNA libraries by 5' RACE using UMI labels. From the 5' RACE reads, TCRdb lists one entry per CDR3 protein and no DNA. The listing contains over 100,000 distinct CDR3 sequences. As for this clonotype: Antigen specificity is unknown.

Sequencing was carried out using naive CXCR3+ CD8+ T cells from blood. This sample's subset: CD45RO-CCR7+CD27+CD95- naive CD8+ T cells expressing CXCR3 (TNR3+). This TCR derives from a human donor in good health. Some clones in this sample may be carry-over from other donors' samples. The chain couples TRBV7-9 to TRBJ1-2. The CDR3 is CASRPGVGNYGYTF.